These 15 T cell receptor beta chains came from one sample sequenced in a study of T cells in narcolepsy (dated by TCRdb to the late 2010s). Library method: the immunoSEQ multiplex PCR assay. This immuneACCESS table, as held by TCRdb, lists in-frame sequences with V and J called but not all clones. Of the missing ones, under half trace to an unresolved V gene in checked studies; the others have no known cause. Counted in this sample were about 32,000 clones; around 77% of them appeared once. In total, the top ten clones hold around 3.8% of the sample. What was sequenced was memory (CD45RA-) CD4+ T cells from blood. Explained via the paper, the cell subset or site label denotes: memory T cells sorted ex vivo from peripheral blood. The source of these receptors is a human donor in good health.

The J gene is TRBJ2-1, the V gene TRBV18; D unclear. Trimming took 5 bases from V and 2 from J, leaving 4 bases between them. The CDR3 sequence is 12 residues long. CDR1 and CDR2 from the germline V gene are KGHSH and LQKENI. CDR3 coding DNA: TGTGCCAGCTCAGTCACCTACAATGAGCAGTTCTTC. Translation gives CASSVTYNEQFF.

The V and J genes are TRBV19 and TRBJ1-5, with 7 bases fitting TRBD1. Trimming took 8 bases from V and 12 from J; bases not matched to a gene: 7. The CDR3 totals 11 residues. Per germline, CDR1 LNHDA and CDR2 SQIVND (reference sequence). The CDR3 spells CASRQTGNQHF. The CDR3 nucleotides are TGTGCCAGTCGACAGACAGGGAACCAGCATTTT.

The rearrangement joins TRBV19 to TRBJ1-4, with TRBD1 as a possible D gene (5 bases). Trimming took 2 bases from V and 8 from J, leaving 12 bases between them. Looked up from germline, CDR1 is LNHDA and CDR2 is SQIVND (reference sequence). The CDR3 is 14 residues long. CDR3 residues: CASSISSTVEKLFF. CDR3 sequence (DNA): TGTGCCAGTAGTATATCTTCGACAGTAGAAAAACTGTTTTTT.

V and J are TRBV19 and TRBJ1-5; D may be TRBD1 (6 bases). Trimming left V 3 bases short and J 2 bases short, with 14 bases between. This CDR3 is 16 amino acids long. Germline CDR1 and CDR2: LNHDA and SQIVND (reference sequence). As DNA, the CDR3 is TGTGCCAGTAGTATCGCGGGGGCGCCCGGCAATCAGCCCCAGCATTTT. As protein: CASSIAGAPGNQPQHF.

CDR3 residues: CAWSVEGAGETQYF. The DNA of the CDR3 is TGTGCCTGGAGTGTGGAGGGGGCAGGAGAGACCCAGTACTTC. V gene TRBV30 combines with J gene TRBJ2-5, with a tentative D call TRBD1 (7 bases). Germline CDR1 reads GTSNPN; CDR2 reads SVGIG (reference sequence). CDR3 length: 14 residues. Trimming stripped 0 bases from V and 4 bases from J, with 12 bases between.

This clone was counted only a few times. The chain has TRBV7-9 and TRBJ2-5; D is ambiguous. CDR3 length: 14 amino acids. Germline V gene sequence: CDR1 SEHNR, CDR2 FQNEAQ (reference sequence). Trimming left V 4 bases short and J 4 bases short, with 13 bases between. In DNA form, the CDR3 reads TGTGCCAGCAGCTCCCGTCGACAAGGAGAGACCCAGTACTTC. Protein sequence: CASSSRRQGETQYF.

The V gene is TRBV11-2, the J gene TRBJ2-2, with D possibly matching TRBD2 (6 bases). V dropped 5 bases and J dropped 2 bases, with 12 bases sitting between them. This CDR3 has 15 amino acids. Germline CDR1 is SGHAT and CDR2 is FQNNGV. The CDR3 DNA reads TGTGCCAGCAGCCCTGGGACTTTTAACACCGGGGAGCTGTTTTTT. The encoded protein is CASSPGTFNTGELFF. Combining the CDR3 with reference TRBV11-2 and TRBJ2-2 gives the whole variable domain EAGVAQSPRYKIIEKRQSVAFWCNPISGHATLYWYQQILGQGPKLLIQFQNNGVVDDSQLPKDRFSAERLKGVDSTLKIQPAKLEDSAVYLCASSPGTFNTGELFFGEGSRLTVL.

The genes are TRBV5-1 and TRBJ2-3, with 9 bases lining up with TRBD1. Germline CDR1 is SGHRS and CDR2 is YFSETQ. This CDR3 contains 16 residues. V was pared by 4 bases and J by 3 bases, with 9 bases of the junction left unmatched. This chain's CDR3 is CASSTEDRGWTDTQYF. For the CDR3, the DNA is TGCGCCAGCAGCACCGAGGACAGGGGATGGACAGATACGCAGTATTTT.

The gene calls are TRBV10-3 and TRBJ2-3, with TRBD2 identical over 9 bases. Germline trimming cut 4 bases from V and 3 bases from J; bases unmatched to any gene: 5. Germline-derived CDR1 and CDR2 are ENHRY and SYGVKD. CDR3 length: 15 residues. The CDR3 DNA follows: TGTGCCATCAGTGTCGGGCGGGAGGGAACAGATACGCAGTATTTT. It is translated as CAISVGREGTDTQYF.

The gene calls are TRBV25-1 and TRBJ1-1; maybe TRBD1 (6 bases). Germline V lookup: CDR1 MGHDK, CDR2 SYGVNS. The CDR3 is 15 residues long. With 4 bases removed from V and 0 bases from J, the gap between germline ends came to 12 bases. The CDR3 nucleotides read TGTGCCAGCAGTGCACCCACAGGGCTGAACACTGAAGCTTTCTTT. This encodes CASSAPTGLNTEAFF.

Concerning this clone itself: An end of the junction does not agree with germline; a read error may underlie this. This sequence joins TRBV7-9 and TRBJ2-5; D is unresolved. Looked up from germline, CDR1 is SEHNR and CDR2 is FQNEAQ (reference sequence). The CDR3 has 12 residues. This chain's CDR3 is CASSLDLIGPNF. The DNA for the CDR3 is TGTGCCAGCAGCTTAGATCTGATCGGGCCAAACTTC.

This clone was recorded once. This chain links TRBV4-2 with TRBJ1-5; D unresolved. From germline, CDR1 is LGHNA and CDR2 YNFKEQ. The V gene lost 0 bases and the J gene lost 5 bases, with 11 bases spanning the gap. This CDR3 is 15 amino acids long. The CDR3 nucleotides are TGTGCCAGCAGCCAAGAAAGGCAAGGAGATCAGCCCCAGCATTTT. This gives the protein CASSQERQGDQPQHF.

The V gene is TRBV11-2, the J gene TRBJ1-1; TRBD1 matches at 7 bases. The CDR3 has 17 amino acids. CDR1 is SGHAT and CDR2 is FQNNGV in the germline V gene. V gave up 4 bases and J gave up 7 bases; unmatched junction bases: 18. The DNA of the CDR3 is TGTGCCAGCAGCTCGATCACCGTTAGACAGGGCACGGGTGAAGCTTTCTTT. This sequence encodes CASSSITVRQGTGEAFF.

This chain uses TRBV6-5 with TRBJ1-1; a possible D gene is TRBD1 (5 bases). The germline V gene has CDR1 MNHEY and CDR2 SVGAGI. The CDR3 consists of 15 residues. The V and J ends lost 4 bases and 1 base respectively, with 13 bases between them. This chain's CDR3 is CASSSIGTKNTEAFF. As DNA, the CDR3 is TGTGCCAGCAGTTCGATCGGGACGAAGAACACTGAAGCTTTCTTT.

The genes are TRBV27 and TRBJ2-7; tentatively, D is TRBD1 (5 bases). Trimming took 3 bases from V and 2 from J, leaving 11 bases between them. Germline assignment: CDR1 MNHEY and CDR2 SMNVEV (reference sequence). This CDR3 has 14 amino acids. CDR3 amino acids: CASSFDSLTYEQYF. As DNA, the CDR3 is TGTGCCAGCAGTTTCGACAGTCTAACCTACGAGCAGTACTTC.